Below, 16 T cell receptor beta chains from the same sample are listed, as sequenced in a study of shared clonotypes between healthy human individuals. Only in-frame clones appear in the TCRdb table, and some are missing; sequencing was by immunoSEQ multiplex PCR. This table holds roughly 1,500,000 clones, about 98.5% found once. Specimen: naive CD4+ T cells sorted from blood. Subset here: CD45RA+ positively selected. The receptor source for this set is a young man in good health.

This rearrangement joins TRBV7-6 to TRBJ2-3; no reliable D call. Germline CDR1 reads SGHVS; CDR2 reads FNYEAQ. The CDR3 has 16 amino acids. The germline V and J ends were trimmed by 3 bases and 2 bases, with 15 bases remaining between them. The CDR3 nucleotides read TGTGCCAGCAGCTTCCCCCTGCTCGGCTACACAGATACGCAGTATTTT. Translating it yields CASSFPLLGYTDTQYF.

V and J are TRBV5-4 and TRBJ2-3; D remains unclear. The CDR3 has 16 amino acids. Trimming left V 0 bases short and J 3 bases short, with 14 bases between. Per the germline V gene, CDR1 is SGHNT and CDR2 is YYREEE (reference sequence). The CDR3 loop is CASSLAGGYVTDTQYF. CDR3 in DNA: TGTGCCAGCAGCTTGGCCGGCGGATATGTAACAGATACGCAGTATTTT. The variable domain in full, completed from reference TRBV5-4 and TRBJ2-3, reads ETGVTQSPTHLIKTRGQQVTLRCSSQSGHNTVSWYQQALGQGPQFIFQYYREEENGRGNFPPRFSGLQFPNYSSELNVNALELDDSALYLCASSLAGGYVTDTQYFGPGTRLTVL.

For this clone: At one of its ends the junction is not consistent with the germline gene, which may arise from a read error. The chain links TRBV5-4 to TRBJ1-3, with D uncertain. Per germline, CDR1 SGHNT and CDR2 YYREEE (reference sequence). There are 12 residues in the CDR3. CDR3: CASSLDRNEGNF. The CDR3 nucleotides are TGTGCCAGCAGCTTGGATAGGAATGAGGGAAATTTT.

This clone has just one count. The rearrangement links TRBV6-6 to TRBJ2-1; 10 bases are a match to TRBD2. CDR1 and CDR2 (germline): MNHNY, SVGAGI (reference sequence). This CDR3 comprises 15 residues. J lost 4 bases, V lost 7 bases, and 7 bases had no gene match. CDR3 bases: TGTGCCAGCAAGGACCGGGGACTAGCGTACAATGAGCAGTTCTTC. Translating gives CASKDRGLAYNEQFF.

The genes are TRBV9 and TRBJ2-7, with D unresolved. Germline-derived CDR1 and CDR2 are SGDLS and YYNGEE. V was trimmed by 1 base and J by 1 base, leaving 12 bases between them. This CDR3 is 15 amino acids long. In nucleotides, the CDR3 is TGTGCCAGCAGCGTATCCTCTTTTTCATCCTACGAGCAGTACTTC. Amino acids: CASSVSSFSSYEQYF.

V usage is TRBV28 and J usage is TRBJ2-3; the match to TRBD1 covers 9 bases. The V segment lost 5 bases and the J segment 1 base; nucleotides outside the gene matches: 4. The length of the CDR3 is 15 residues. In germline, CDR1 is MDHEN, CDR2 SYDVKM. CDR3 in DNA: TGTGCCAGCAGTACCAGGACAGGGGGCACAGATACGCAGTATTTT. Translating gives CASSTRTGGTDTQYF.

This rearrangement joins TRBV19 to TRBJ1-4, with TRBD1 matching 8 bases. The CDR3 runs to 16 residues. Germline V gene sequence: CDR1 LNHDA, CDR2 SQIVND (reference sequence). V gave up 7 bases and J gave up 5 bases; unmatched junction bases: 12. CDR3 sequence: CASTALVDRVNEKLFF. Written as DNA, the CDR3 is TGTGCCAGTACCGCCTTAGTGGACAGGGTAAATGAAAAACTGTTTTTT. Full variable domain (missing parts from reference TRBV19 and TRBJ1-4): DGGITQSPKYLFRKEGQNVTLSCEQNLNHDAMYWYRQDPGQGLRLIYYSQIVNDFQKGDIAEGYSVSREKKESFPLTVTSAQKNPTAFYLCASTALVDRVNEKLFFGSGTQLSVL.

J is TRBJ2-7 and V is TRBV7-2, with D hard to call. The germline V gene encodes CDR1 SGHTA and CDR2 FQGNSA. The CDR3 has 15 amino acids. Trimming stripped 5 bases from V and 4 bases from J, with 18 bases between. The CDR3 loop reads CASSPSSVAGYEQYF. CDR3 DNA: TGTGCCAGCAGCCCCTCCTCGGTGGCAGGATACGAGCAGTACTTC.

Note on this clone: The sample has other DNA sequences that encode this CDR3 too. V usage is TRBV6-5 and J usage is TRBJ2-1; TRBD2 matches at 12 bases. The trim removed 0 bases at V and 6 bases at J, leaving 0 bases unmatched. Germline CDR1 reads MNHEY; CDR2 reads SVGAGI. CDR3 length equals 15 residues. CDR3 region: CASSYSGLAGNEQFF. The CDR3 DNA sequence: TGTGCCAGCAGTTACTCGGGACTAGCGGGCAATGAGCAGTTCTTC.

This clone was counted a single time. The rearrangement links TRBV11-2 to TRBJ1-4; no clear D gene. Germline assignment: CDR1 SGHAT and CDR2 FQNNGV. The CDR3 sequence is 16 residues long. The germline V and J ends were trimmed by 2 bases and 8 bases, with 18 bases remaining between them. CDR3 coding DNA: TGTGCCAGCAGCTTATTCGCCGACGGTGGACGGGAAAAACTGTTTTTT. The encoded protein is CASSLFADGGREKLFF.

The chain employs TRBV7-9 and TRBJ2-7; D possibly corresponds to TRBD1 (6 bases). V shed 5 bases and J shed 3 bases, with 14 bases lying between them. This CDR3 is built from 14 residues. The germline V gene encodes CDR1 SEHNR and CDR2 FQNEAQ (reference sequence). DNA of the CDR3: TGTGCCAGCAGCCACCCAGGGGACCGCTACGAGCAGTACTTC. Translating gives CASSHPGDRYEQYF. The full variable domain, completed using reference TRBV7-9 and TRBJ2-7, is DTGVSQNPRHKITKRGQNVTFRCDPISEHNRLYWYRQTLGQGPEFLTYFQNEAQLEKSRLLSDRFSAERPKGSFSTLEIQRTEQGDSAMYLCASSHPGDRYEQYFGPGTRLTVT.

The J gene is TRBJ2-7, the V gene TRBV27; TRBD2 agrees at 8 bases. V lost 8 bases and J lost 6; bases outside the gene matches: 12. This CDR3 region has 14 residues. CDR1 MNHEY and CDR2 SMNVEV come from the germline V gene (reference sequence). CDR3 sequence: CASGLISGRGEQYF. DNA for the CDR3: TGTGCCAGCGGACTAATAAGCGGGAGAGGCGAGCAGTACTTC.

The chain combines TRBV7-9 with TRBJ2-7, with 10 bases identical to TRBD2. Germline V lookup: CDR1 SEHNR, CDR2 FQNEAQ (reference sequence). V dropped 6 bases and J dropped 2; count of bases not matched to a gene: 4. This CDR3 spans 14 amino acids. The chain's CDR3 is CASSWLAGAYEQYF. CDR3 bases: TGTGCCAGCAGTTGGCTAGCGGGAGCCTACGAGCAGTACTTC.

This clone was detected only once. The rearrangement joins TRBV11-2 to TRBJ1-2, with 8 bases that match TRBD1. V lost 5 bases, J lost 4 bases, and 3 bases stayed unmatched. Germline CDR1 and CDR2: SGHAT and FQNNGV. CDR3 length: 13 amino acids. The CDR3 here is CASSEDRVYGYTF. The DNA of the CDR3 is TGTGCCAGCAGCGAGGACAGGGTCTATGGCTACACCTTC.

For the CDR3, the DNA is TGCGCCAGCAGTGCGCTCCACAACACCGGGGAGCTGTTTTTT. This encodes CASSALHNTGELFF. This chain connects TRBV10-1 to TRBJ2-2; D unresolved. The germline V gene encodes CDR1 WNHNN and CDR2 SYGVQD (reference sequence). Between the trimmed V and J ends, which lost 4 bases and 2 bases, there was a span of 8 bases. The CDR3 totals 14 residues.

The chain recombines TRBV7-6 with TRBJ2-1, with D possibly matching TRBD2 (6 bases). CDR3 size: 15 residues. V was shortened by 1 base and J by 4 bases, with 11 bases between the two germline ends. Germline CDR1 SGHVS, CDR2 FNYEAQ. CDR3 in amino acids: CASSLGDGRYNEQFF. The CDR3 DNA sequence: TGTGCCAGCAGCTTAGGGGACGGGAGATACAATGAGCAGTTCTTC.